The clone carrying this T cell receptor (beta chain) was seen at least ten times. What it binds is not known. V was pared by 5 bases and J by 9 bases, with 9 bases of the junction left unmatched. The CDR3 sequence is 14 residues long. Germline V gene lookup returns CDR1 SGHTA and CDR2 FQGNSA. There were TCR beta CDR3 regions amplified from RNA transcripts. The HTBI primer set drove a first-round RT-PCR of the TCR CDR3. TCRdb re-analysed the multiplex PCR reads in MiXCR, keeping a single row per CDR3 protein. This table holds over 500,000 distinct CDR3 sequences, about 16% found once. These data are taken from a study of T cells in Graves' hyperthyroidism and ophthalmopathy. At the level of the study: Peripheral blood was taken when the disease was first diagnosed, before any treatment began.

Study-wide results and limits: Clonotypes that were expanded in thyroid above 0.001 mostly appeared in blood too.

Clinical Activity Scores of at least 3, NOSPECS grades of at least 4 and durations under 3 months characterized ophthalmopathy patients. Diagnoses were established using clinical symptoms, serum thyroxine and TRAb, thyroid ultrasound and orbital computed tomography. This receptor was taken from a woman under 40 with Graves' ophthalmopathy. The chain employs TRBV7-2 and TRBJ2-4; 8 nucleotides match TRBD1. The sample taken for sequencing was blood. CDR3 region: CASSETGGSGIQYF. The CDR3 nucleotides read TGTGCCAGCAGCGAAACAGGGGGGAGTGGCATTCAGTACTTC.